Here is one T cell receptor beta chain with its context. Its antigen remains unknown. V was trimmed by 7 bases and J by 4 bases, leaving 13 bases between them. The CDR3 extends over 12 amino acids. The germline CDR1 and CDR2 sequences are GTSNPN and SVGIG (reference sequence). This specimen belongs to a study of Ad26.COV2.S vaccination and SARS-CoV-2 variants. As for the study in general: Ad26.COV2.S was injected intramuscularly once or twice, 56 days apart.

Profiling relied on immunoSEQ multiplex PCR, and the TCRdb table lists in-frame clones only, not all of them. The repertoire consists of some 480,000 clones, with around 88% occurring once and the leading ten covering more than 10%. General observations from the study: Participants in the vaccine arm had higher spike-specific TCR breadth; placebo recipients had lower. Substantial response breadth was reportedly seen for spike-specific CD8+ and CD4+ T cells after vaccination.

Treatment: over 15 received Ad26.COV2.S at low or high dose, single or two shots; about 5 received placebo; per-sample allocation not given. Samples analyzed were those drawn on day 63 after the first vaccine or placebo injection. Specimen: peripheral blood, collected in a trial of Ad26.COV2.S vaccine versus placebo. The sequence came from a person between 18 and 60 years old who received the Ad26.COV2.S COVID-19 vaccine or a placebo. The chain has TRBV30 and TRBJ1-2; D not resolved. The CDR3 nucleotides read TGTGCCTCAAGTCCCGCCGGCTATGGCTACACCTTC. This encodes CASSPAGYGYTF.